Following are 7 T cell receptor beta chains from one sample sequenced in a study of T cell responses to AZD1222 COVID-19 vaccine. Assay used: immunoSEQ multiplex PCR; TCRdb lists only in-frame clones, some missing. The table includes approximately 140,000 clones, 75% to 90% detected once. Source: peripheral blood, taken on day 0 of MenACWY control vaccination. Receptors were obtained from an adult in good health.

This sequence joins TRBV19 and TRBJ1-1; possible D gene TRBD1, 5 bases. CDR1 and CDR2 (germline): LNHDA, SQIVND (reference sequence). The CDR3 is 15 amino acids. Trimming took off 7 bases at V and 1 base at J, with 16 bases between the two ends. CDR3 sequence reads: CASTSSGGWNTEAFF. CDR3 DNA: TGTGCCAGTACCTCTAGTGGGGGTTGGAACACTGAAGCTTTCTTT.

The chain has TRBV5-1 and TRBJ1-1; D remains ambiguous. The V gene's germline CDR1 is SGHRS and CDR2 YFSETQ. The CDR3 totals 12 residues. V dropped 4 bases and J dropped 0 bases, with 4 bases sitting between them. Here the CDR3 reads CASSDMNTEAFF. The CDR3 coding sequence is TGCGCCAGCAGCGACATGAACACTGAAGCTTTCTTT. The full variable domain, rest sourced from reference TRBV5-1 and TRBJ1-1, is KAGVTQTPRYLIKTRGQQVTLSCSPISGHRSVSWYQQTPGQGLQFLFEYFSETQRNKGNFPGRFSGRQFSNSRSEMNVSTLELGDSALYLCASSDMNTEAFFGQGTRLTVV.

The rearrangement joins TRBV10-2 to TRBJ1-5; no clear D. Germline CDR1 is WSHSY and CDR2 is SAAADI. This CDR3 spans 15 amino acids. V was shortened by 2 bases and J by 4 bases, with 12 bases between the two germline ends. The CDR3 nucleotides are TGCGCCAGCAGTGAGATTGGGCCCTTGAATCAGCCCCAGCATTTT. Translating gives CASSEIGPLNQPQHF.

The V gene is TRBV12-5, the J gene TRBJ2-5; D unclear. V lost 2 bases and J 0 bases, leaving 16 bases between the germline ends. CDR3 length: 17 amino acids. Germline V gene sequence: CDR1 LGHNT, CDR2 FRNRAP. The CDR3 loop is CASGLSQTHMHQETQYF. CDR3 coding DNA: TGTGCTAGTGGTTTGTCCCAAACACACATGCACCAAGAGACCCAGTACTTC.

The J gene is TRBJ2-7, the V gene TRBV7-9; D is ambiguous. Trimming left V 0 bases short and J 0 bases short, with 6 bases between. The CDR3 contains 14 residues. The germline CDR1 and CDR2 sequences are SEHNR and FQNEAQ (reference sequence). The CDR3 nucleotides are TGTGCCAGCAGCTTAGCTGGCTACTCCTACGAGCAGTACTTC. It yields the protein CASSLAGYSYEQYF.

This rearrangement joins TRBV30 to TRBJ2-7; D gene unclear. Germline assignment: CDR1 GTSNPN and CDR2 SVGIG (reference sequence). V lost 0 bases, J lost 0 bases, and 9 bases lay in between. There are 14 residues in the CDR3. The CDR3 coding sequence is TGTGCCTGGAGTGTAATGCATAGCTCCTACGAGCAGTACGTC. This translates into CAWSVMHSSYEQYV.

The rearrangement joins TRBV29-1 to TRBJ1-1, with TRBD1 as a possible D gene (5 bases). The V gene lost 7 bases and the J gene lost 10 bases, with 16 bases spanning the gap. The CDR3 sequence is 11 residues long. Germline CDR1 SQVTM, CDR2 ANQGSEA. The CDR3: CSAGGGVVAFF. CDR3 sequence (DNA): TGCAGCGCTGGGGGAGGGGTTGTAGCTTTCTTT.